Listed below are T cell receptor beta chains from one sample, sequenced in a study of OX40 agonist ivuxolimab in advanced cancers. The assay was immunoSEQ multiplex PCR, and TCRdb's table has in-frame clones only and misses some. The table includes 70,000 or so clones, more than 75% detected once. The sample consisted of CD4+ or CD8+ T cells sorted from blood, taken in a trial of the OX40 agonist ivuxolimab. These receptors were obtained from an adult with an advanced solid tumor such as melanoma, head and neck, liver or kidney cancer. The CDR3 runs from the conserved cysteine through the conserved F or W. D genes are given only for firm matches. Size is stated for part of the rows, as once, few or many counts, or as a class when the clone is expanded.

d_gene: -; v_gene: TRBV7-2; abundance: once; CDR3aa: CASSSTQTQYF
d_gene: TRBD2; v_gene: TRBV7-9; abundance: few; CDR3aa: CASSRSAGGYNEQFF
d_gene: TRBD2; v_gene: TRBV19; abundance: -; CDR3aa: CASSIGLAGLQDYYEQYF
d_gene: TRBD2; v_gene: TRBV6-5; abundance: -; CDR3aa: CASSYWTSGKEETQYF
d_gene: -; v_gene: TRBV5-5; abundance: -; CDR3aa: CASSRESYEQYF
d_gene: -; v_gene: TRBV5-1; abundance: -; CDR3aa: CASSSSDGRPYEQYF
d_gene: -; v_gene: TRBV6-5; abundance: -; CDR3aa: CASRDNMGLSYGYTF
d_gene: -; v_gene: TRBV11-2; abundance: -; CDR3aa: CATGLRGSSTDTQYF
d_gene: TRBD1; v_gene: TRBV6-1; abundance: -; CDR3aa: CASSAKFGTGYSYGYTF
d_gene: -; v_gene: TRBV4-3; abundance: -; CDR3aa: CASSQDRSGQIEGYTF
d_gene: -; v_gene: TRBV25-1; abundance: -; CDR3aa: CASSEHATATNEKLFF
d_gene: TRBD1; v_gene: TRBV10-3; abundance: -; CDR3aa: CAISGQGGGYTF
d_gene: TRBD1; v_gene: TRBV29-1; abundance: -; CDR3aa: CSVPPGQGDGYTF
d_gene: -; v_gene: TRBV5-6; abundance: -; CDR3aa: CASSLVGNTIYF
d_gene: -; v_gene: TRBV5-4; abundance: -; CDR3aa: CASSHSGGSYNEQFF
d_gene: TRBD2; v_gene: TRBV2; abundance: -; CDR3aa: CASNPRTTGRENIQYF
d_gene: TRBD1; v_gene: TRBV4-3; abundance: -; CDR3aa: CASSQGQGVDYEQYF
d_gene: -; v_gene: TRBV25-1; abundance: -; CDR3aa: CASSEYRDSPLHF
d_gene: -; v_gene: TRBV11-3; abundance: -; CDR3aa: CASSLGGRTTGELFF
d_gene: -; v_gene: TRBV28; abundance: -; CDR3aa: CASRTADQPQHF
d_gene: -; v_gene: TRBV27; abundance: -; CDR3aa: CASSPLRGWGTQYF
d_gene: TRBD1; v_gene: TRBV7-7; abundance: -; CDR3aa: CASSSQGAPYYEQYF
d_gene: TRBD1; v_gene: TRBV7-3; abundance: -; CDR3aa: CASSRTRDRGNEQFF
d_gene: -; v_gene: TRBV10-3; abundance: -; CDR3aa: CAISEVDWSEIPSYEQYF